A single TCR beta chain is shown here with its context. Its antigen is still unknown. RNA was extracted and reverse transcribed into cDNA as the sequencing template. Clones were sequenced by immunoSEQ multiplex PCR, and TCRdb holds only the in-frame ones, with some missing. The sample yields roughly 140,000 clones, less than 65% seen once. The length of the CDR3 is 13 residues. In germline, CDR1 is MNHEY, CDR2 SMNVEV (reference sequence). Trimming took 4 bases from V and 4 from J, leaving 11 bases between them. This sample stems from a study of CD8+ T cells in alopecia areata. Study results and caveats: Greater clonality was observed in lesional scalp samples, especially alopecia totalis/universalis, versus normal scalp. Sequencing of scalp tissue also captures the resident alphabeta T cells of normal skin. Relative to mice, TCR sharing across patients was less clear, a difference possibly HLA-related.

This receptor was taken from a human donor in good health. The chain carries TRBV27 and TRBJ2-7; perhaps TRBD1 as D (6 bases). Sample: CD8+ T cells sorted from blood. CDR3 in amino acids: CASSYHREYEQYF. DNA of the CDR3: TGTGCCAGCAGTTATCACAGGGAGTACGAGCAGTACTTC.